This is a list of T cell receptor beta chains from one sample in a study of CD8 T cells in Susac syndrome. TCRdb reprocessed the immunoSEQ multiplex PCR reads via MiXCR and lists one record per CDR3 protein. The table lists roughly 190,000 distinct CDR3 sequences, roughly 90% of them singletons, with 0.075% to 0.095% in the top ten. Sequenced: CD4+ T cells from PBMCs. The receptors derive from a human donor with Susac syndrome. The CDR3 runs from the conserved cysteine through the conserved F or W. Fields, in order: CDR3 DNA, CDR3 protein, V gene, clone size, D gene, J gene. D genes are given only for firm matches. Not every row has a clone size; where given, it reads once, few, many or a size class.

TGTGCCAGCAGTTTAGGGGTTTCCAACTATGGCTACACCTTC,CASSLGVSNYGYTF,TRBV28,.,.,TRBJ1-2
TGTGCCAGCAGTTTGGACCGAAGGGGCTACGAGCAGTACTTC,CASSLDRRGYEQYF,TRBV28,.,.,TRBJ2-7
TGTGCCATCATGCCGGGAGATGGGGCCAACGTCCTGACTTTC,CAIMPGDGANVLTF,TRBV10-3,.,.,TRBJ2-6
TGCAGTGCTGTCCGGGACACCGGACTGGGGCAAAACATTCAGTACTTC,CSAVRDTGLGQNIQYF,TRBV20-1,.,.,TRBJ2-4
TGTGCCACCAGCAGAGATCCGCACGGTTGGGGGACGAGCTCCTACGAGCAGTACTTC,CATSRDPHGWGTSSYEQYF,TRBV15,.,.,TRBJ2-7
TGTGCCAGCAGCCGGACTAGCGGGGGGGACAATGAGCAGTTCTTC,CASSRTSGGDNEQFF,TRBV3-1,.,TRBD2,TRBJ2-1
TGTGCCAGCAGTGAATGGGACAGGGTCTACGAGCAGTACTTC,CASSEWDRVYEQYF,TRBV6-1,.,TRBD1,TRBJ2-7
TGTGCCAGTAGCCGGACAGGAGACTACGAGCAGTACTTC,CASSRTGDYEQYF,TRBV19,.,TRBD1,TRBJ2-7
TGTGCCAGCAGCTCGGGGACTAGCGGGAGTGGTACAGATACGCAGTATTTT,CASSSGTSGSGTDTQYF,TRBV7-9,.,TRBD2,TRBJ2-3
TGTGCCAGCATATTGGAGACGGCCGCAACTAATGAAAAACTGTTTTTT,CASILETAATNEKLFF,TRBV2,.,.,TRBJ1-4
TGTGCCAGCAGTTATTATCTGCCGGGACAGGGGGTCTCCTACGAGCAGTACTTC,CASSYYLPGQGVSYEQYF,TRBV6-5,.,TRBD1,TRBJ2-7
TGTGCCAGCAGCACTATGACGTCAGATACGCAGTATTTT,CASSTMTSDTQYF,TRBV11-2,few,.,TRBJ2-3
TGCAGTGCTAGGTCCGGGATGAATCAGCCCCAGCATTTT,CSARSGMNQPQHF,TRBV20-1,.,.,TRBJ1-5
TGCAGTGCTAGGGGTTCCGATGAGCAGTTCTTC,CSARGSDEQFF,TRBV20-1,.,.,TRBJ2-1
TGTGCCAGCAGCTTAGTCGGGACTAGCGGGATTCAAGAGACCCAGTACTTC,CASSLVGTSGIQETQYF,TRBV7-9,.,TRBD2,TRBJ2-5
TGTGCCAGCAGTGCACAGCGGGCCTCCTACAATGAGCAGTTCTTC,CASSAQRASYNEQFF,TRBV2,.,.,TRBJ2-1
TGTGCCTGGAGTATAACAGAAAACTATGGCTACACCTTC,CAWSITENYGYTF,TRBV30,.,.,TRBJ1-2
TGTGCCAGCAGCCGGGGAGGGGAAGATACGCAGTATTTT,CASSRGGEDTQYF,TRBV5-4,.,TRBD2,TRBJ2-3
TGTGCCAGCAGCCCTTTAGGACAGGGGGCCACAGATACGCAGTATTTT,CASSPLGQGATDTQYF,TRBV11-2,.,TRBD1,TRBJ2-3
TGTGCCAGCAATGACGGTGTTCTCTACAATGAGCAGTTCTTC,CASNDGVLYNEQFF,TRBV11-2,.,.,TRBJ2-1
TGCAGTGCTAGAGTGAGGGGGCTATATGGTGAAGCTTTCTTT,CSARVRGLYGEAFF,TRBV20-1,.,TRBD1,TRBJ1-1
TGTGCCAGCAGCCAAGCGGGGGGGGTCACAGATACGCAGTATTTT,CASSQAGGVTDTQYF,TRBV3-1,.,TRBD2,TRBJ2-3
TGCAGTGCTAGATTCAACAGGAACACCGGGGAGCTGTTTTTT,CSARFNRNTGELFF,TRBV20-1,.,.,TRBJ2-2